The subject of this entry is one T cell receptor (beta chain). Its antigen remains unknown. This entry belongs to a study of cytomegalovirus exposure and HLA in healthy donors. Germline assignment: CDR1 MNHNS and CDR2 SASEGT. V was clipped by 8 bases and J by 5 bases, with 18 bases between them. This CDR3 is built from 14 residues. The PCR made use of 60 Vbeta and 13 Jbeta primers. The table came from immunoSEQ multiplex PCR; TCRdb's copy has only in-frame clones and leaves some out. The profile covers 240,000 or so clones, with about four fifths appearing a single time and 5% to 6% taken by the ten largest. Study findings and constraints: A later analysis showed TCR association rates differing by HLA locus, peaking at DRB1 and lowest at HLA-C.

This chain links TRBV6-1 with TRBJ1-1; D is undetermined. The sample taken for sequencing was PBMCs. The receptor comes from a woman aged 35 to 49 in good health and CMV-seropositive. CDR3 coding DNA: TGTGCCAGCGACGGAGGACGAGGGAATACTGAAGCTTTCTTT. Translating it yields CASDGGRGNTEAFF.